This TCR beta chain is from a study of T cell responses to AZD1222 COVID-19 vaccine (dated by TCRdb to about 2021). For the study in its entirety: A total of over 230 trial participants underwent TCR sequencing, of whom around 200 received two doses of AZD1222 and about 25 received two doses of the MenACWY control vaccine. Trial participants were enrolled by age into subgroups of 18-55, 56-69 and 70-plus years, and about 150, 27 and 61 TCR-sequenced participants, respectively, were included in these subgroups. Overall study outcomes, separate from this receptor: Nearly half of unique spike-specific TCRs reportedly recognized epitopes outside regions mutated in the B.1.351 and B.1.1.7 variants. A significant rise in spike-specific TCR breadth and depth was observed after two AZD1222 doses relative to day 0 and relative to MenACWY recipients. In the small 56-69-year group, the increase in depth fell short of significance, most likely because of low power. Most participants were white British and females outnumbered males, and the authors suggested that clonal diversity may have been underestimated. The vaccine-associated CD4 TCRs covered the entire spike protein, and the dominant responses fell in regions 160-218 and 743-854. Conclusions about previously exposed vaccinees are limited, since just 5 or 6 AZD1222 recipients were seropositive for SARS-CoV-2 at baseline. No day 14 peak-response samples were available, so repertoires were characterized only after the peak T cell response.

A word on this clone: Its binding antigen is unknown. There are no base qualities to consult, and no much larger clone falls within one base.

Trimming takes 0 bases off V and 4 bases off J; junction bases not matched to a gene: 9. The germline V gene specifies SGHRS as CDR1 and YFSETQ as CDR2. The CDR3 has 17 amino acids, counting the end cysteine and phenylalanine. Only the CDR3 DNA stays, 51 bases, in frame from base 1. The CDR3 regions of human TCRbeta chains were analyzed by immunosequencing. The authors' analysis ran thus. TCRs in the repertoires were compared against a reference library of SARS-CoV-2-specific TCRs that had been generated with the MIRA antigen-specificity platform. Breadth was defined as the fraction of unique TCRs that were SARS-CoV-2-associated, and depth was defined as the fraction of total T cells that were SARS-CoV-2-associated. Using the MIRA data, each spike-specific TCR was assigned both to the spike region to which the TCR was reactive and to a CD4 or CD8 class. Log10-transformed breadth and depth values were compared by one-way ANOVA with Sidak's multiple comparisons tests. As stored in TCRdb, this immuneACCESS dataset retains in-frame rearrangements with V and J assigned. A fraction of the clones does not appear; measured against another copy, unresolved V genes explain less than half of the discrepancy, and the remainder lacks a known reason. V and J calls and clone size are as listed in that table; D and trimming were resolved from the DNA. This sample gives 90,000 to 95,000 clones in total; roughly 90% of them show up just once. The top ten clonotypes cover 9.5% to 13% of the sample.

Interpreted using the paper, the time point label stands for: about 28 days (+/-7) after the second vaccine dose. AZD1222 recipients with second doses at about 4 weeks or about 12 weeks were pooled, because spike-specific TCR depth and breadth did not differ between schedules. Vaccinee samples came from UK trials COV001 and COV002, including a single-blind randomized controlled phase 2/3 trial of AZD1222 (ChAdOx1 nCoV-19) in healthy adults. Trial participant PBMC samples were collected at day 0 and day 28 after the second dose for TCRbeta chain sequencing. The chain joins TRBV5-1 to TRBJ1-2; 10 nucleotides in the junction match TRBD1. The TCR comes from an adult who received the AZD1222 COVID-19 vaccine. This sample comprised peripheral blood, obtained 28 days after the second AZD1222 dose. CDR3 sequence: CASSLGGQGTPSYGYTF. The nucleotide sequence reads TGCGCCAGCAGCTTGGGGGGACAGGGGACGCCCTCCTATGGCTACACCTTC.